Shown below are 26 T cell receptor beta chains from a single sample sequenced in a study of post-analysis software for immune sequencing data. The study, taken as a whole, reports: Patients used roughly five TRBV segments, including TRBV5-6, TRBV5-1 and TRBV20-1, more often than controls.

Unique molecular identifiers were carried by the TCR beta cDNA libraries. One entry per CDR3 protein, called by TCRdb with MiXCR from the PCR reads. Among fewer than 850,000 distinct CDR3 sequences, 30% were seen once, and the ten largest hold approximately 0.6%. These receptors' antigens are unknown. Sequencing was carried out using blood. These receptors were taken from a girl between 10 and 17 years old with multiple sclerosis.

This clonotype was picked up a small number of times. The rearrangement joins TRBV7-8 to TRBJ1-2; the D gene is possibly TRBD1 (5 bases). Germline lookup yields CDR1 SGHVS and CDR2 FQNEAQ. This CDR3 has 12 residues. V was trimmed by 5 bases and J by 13 bases, leaving 17 bases between them. The DNA of the CDR3 is TGTGCCAGCAGCGCCCGGGACGGGGCGGCCACCTTC. Its translation is CASSARDGAATF.

J is TRBJ1-2 and V is TRBV7-2, with D maybe TRBD1 (6 bases). The V gene lost 0 bases and the J gene lost 5 bases, with 10 bases spanning the gap. The germline gives CDR1 SGHTA, CDR2 FQGNSA. The CDR3 covers 14 residues. CDR3 sequence (DNA): TGTGCCAGCAGCTTAGCGCAGGGGAGATATGGCTACACCTTC. Encoded protein: CASSLAQGRYGYTF.

CDR3 bases: TGTGCCAGCTCACTTCTCGACAGCTCTGGGGCCAACGTCCTGACTTTC. Translated: CASSLLDSSGANVLTF. The chain joins TRBV18 to TRBJ2-6; a weak D match, TRBD1 (5 bases). The CDR3 covers 16 residues. The V gene's germline CDR1 is KGHSH and CDR2 LQKENI. Trimming took off 4 bases at V and 0 bases at J, with 10 bases between the two ends.

The chain combines TRBV4-1 with TRBJ1-1; tentatively, D is TRBD1 (5 bases). Germline V CDR1 and CDR2: MGHRA, YSYEKL. The germline V and J ends were trimmed by 0 bases and 10 bases, with 18 bases remaining between them. The CDR3 sequence is 15 residues long. The CDR3 nucleotides are TGCGCCAGCAGCCAAGATAGACGGGGGACCTCTGGAGCTTTCTTT. This gives the protein CASSQDRRGTSGAFF.

This clonotype was observed a handful of times. This chain links TRBV6-6 with TRBJ2-7, with TRBD2 identical over 10 bases. V gave up 7 bases and J gave up 3 bases; unmatched junction bases: 3. Germline CDR1 and CDR2: MNHNY and SVGAGI (reference sequence). This CDR3 has 13 amino acids. The CDR3 nucleotides read TGTGCCAGCATTTCTAGCGGGAGCTACGAGCAGTACTTC. Protein sequence: CASISSGSYEQYF.

This clonotype turned up a few times. The chain joins TRBV7-9 to TRBJ1-4; D perhaps matches TRBD1 (5 bases). With 2 bases removed from V and 6 bases from J, the gap between germline ends came to 13 bases. Germline-derived CDR1 and CDR2 are SEHNR and FQNEAQ (reference sequence). The CDR3 runs to 15 residues. This CDR3 reads CASSLRGSEDEKLFF. In DNA form, the CDR3 reads TGTGCCAGCAGCTTACGGGGGAGTGAGGATGAAAAACTGTTTTTT.

This clonotype was counted between two and nine times. V gene TRBV5-1 combines with J gene TRBJ2-4; 9 positions agree with TRBD2. Germline assignment: CDR1 SGHRS and CDR2 YFSETQ. Germline trimming cut 4 bases from V and 7 bases from J; bases unmatched to any gene: 15. This CDR3 is 17 amino acids long. The CDR3 DNA reads as TGCGCCAGCAGCCGACCGGCGGTAGCGGGGGTAGTGAACATTCAGTACTTC. This sequence encodes CASSRPAVAGVVNIQYF.

This chain joins TRBV9 and TRBJ1-2; 9 bases map to TRBD1. From germline, CDR1 is SGDLS and CDR2 YYNGEE. The CDR3 length is 15 residues. Unmatched junction bases numbered 7, after V lost 0 bases and J lost 7 bases. This chain's CDR3 is CASSVVGQGYSGYTF. CDR3 nucleotide sequence: TGTGCCAGCAGCGTAGTTGGACAGGGGTATAGTGGCTACACCTTC.

The V gene is TRBV2, the J gene TRBJ1-2; D is perhaps TRBD1 (5 bases). V gave up 7 bases and J gave up 8 bases, with 17 bases separating them. Germline assignment: CDR1 SNHLY and CDR2 FYNNEI. The CDR3 spans 13 residues. DNA for the CDR3: TGTGCCAGCACTAAGGACACCGTCGGGGGCTACACCTTC. Translating it yields CASTKDTVGGYTF.

In this sample, this clonotype turned up a few times. This sequence joins TRBV7-2 and TRBJ2-7, with a tentative D call TRBD1 (6 bases). The CDR3 consists of 14 residues. Per the germline V gene, CDR1 is SGHTA and CDR2 is FQGNSA. The V end was cut by 5 bases, the J end by 0 bases, with 11 bases between. As DNA, the CDR3 is TGTGCCAGCAGCCTGTCGGGACACTCCTACGAGCAGTACTTC. Translated: CASSLSGHSYEQYF.

This clonotype turned up a few times. The V gene is TRBV5-1, the J gene TRBJ2-5; the match to TRBD1 covers 10 bases. The germline V gene encodes CDR1 SGHRS and CDR2 YFSETQ. Germline trimming cut 0 bases from V and 5 bases from J; bases unmatched to any gene: 10. The CDR3 is 17 amino acids. The CDR3 reads CASSLGVGTGATETQYF. CDR3 nucleotide sequence: TGCGCCAGCAGCTTGGGGGTCGGGACAGGGGCGACGGAGACCCAGTACTTC. The full variable domain, in which reference TRBV5-1 and TRBJ2-5 provide the parts outside the CDR3, is KAGVTQTPRYLIKTRGQQVTLSCSPISGHRSVSWYQQTPGQGLQFLFEYFSETQRNKGNFPGRFSGRQFSNSRSEMNVSTLELGDSALYLCASSLGVGTGATETQYFGPGTRLLVL.

This clonotype was observed a handful of times. V and J are TRBV5-6 and TRBJ2-5; 8 bases are a match to TRBD1. CDR1 is SGHDT, CDR2 YYEEEE, per germline. The CDR3 is made up of 16 amino acids. The V gene end was trimmed by 1 base and the J gene end by 2 bases; junction bases not matched to a gene: 7. The DNA for the CDR3 is TGTGCCAGCAGCTTGCGACAGGGGAAACCTCAAGAGACCCAGTACTTC. It is translated as CASSLRQGKPQETQYF.

The J gene is TRBJ2-1, the V gene TRBV2, with D hard to call. V was clipped by 4 bases and J by 1 base, with 8 bases between them. The germline gives CDR1 SNHLY, CDR2 FYNNEI. The length of the CDR3 is 14 residues. The CDR3: CASSVRPSYNEQFF. CDR3 DNA: TGTGCCAGCAGTGTGCGTCCGTCCTACAATGAGCAGTTCTTC.

This rearrangement joins TRBV29-1 to TRBJ2-7, with TRBD1 matching 7 bases. The CDR3 covers 16 residues. The V segment lost 1 base and the J segment 2 bases; nucleotides outside the gene matches: 11. CDR1 SQVTM and CDR2 ANQGSEA come from the germline V gene. The CDR3 spells CSVEVRTTGAPYEQYF. DNA of the CDR3: TGCAGCGTTGAAGTCCGTACCACAGGGGCGCCCTACGAGCAGTACTTC.

The rearrangement joins TRBV3-1 to TRBJ2-5; D not certain. Germline V lookup: CDR1 LGHDT, CDR2 YNNKEL (reference sequence). V was pared by 4 bases and J by 9 bases, with 12 bases between. The CDR3 length is 12 residues. CDR3 sequence reads: CASSLPGRPQYF. CDR3 bases: TGTGCCAGCAGCCTCCCCGGGCGGCCCCAGTACTTC.

In its sample, this clonotype was seen a few times. The J gene is TRBJ1-6, the V gene TRBV6-5, with TRBD1 matching 8 bases. V was pared by 7 bases and J by 11 bases, with 7 bases of the junction left unmatched. Looked up from germline, CDR1 is MNHEY and CDR2 is SVGAGI. This CDR3 contains 13 residues. The CDR3 sequence is CASTDRVWAPLHF. The CDR3, as DNA: TGTGCCAGCACGGACAGGGTATGGGCACCCCTCCACTTT.

As to this clonotype: A junction boundary mismatches the germline segment, possibly from a read error. The gene calls are TRBV15 and TRBJ2-7, with 12 bases identical to TRBD2. Germline-derived CDR1 and CDR2 are LNHNV and YYDKDF (reference sequence). The CDR3 is 18 residues long. CDR3 protein: CATSLPGLAGGSSYERYF. Written as DNA, the CDR3 is TGTGCCACCAGCTTGCCGGGACTAGCGGGCGGGAGCTCCTACGAGCGGTACTTC.

This clonotype was counted between two and nine times. This chain connects TRBV7-2 to TRBJ2-7, with a tentative D call TRBD1 (6 bases). Trimming removed 5 bases at V and 0 bases at J, with 23 bases between. CDR1 is SGHTA, CDR2 FQGNSA, per germline. The CDR3 is 18 residues long. In DNA form, the CDR3 reads TGTGCCAGCAGCATTAGTACAGGGTCGCAGACCTTCTCCTACGAGCAGTACTTC. Its translation is CASSISTGSQTFSYEQYF.

The J gene is TRBJ2-7, the V gene TRBV4-3; 10 nucleotides align to TRBD2. J lost 3 bases, V lost 0 bases, and 17 bases had no gene match. Per the germline V gene, CDR1 is LGHNA and CDR2 is YSLEER. This CDR3 spans 20 amino acids. The CDR3 nucleotides read TGCGCCAGCAGCCAAGATCTAACCCTAGCGGGAGAGGGGAGTTTCTACGAGCAGTACTTC. This translates into CASSQDLTLAGEGSFYEQYF.

V usage is TRBV14 and J usage is TRBJ2-1; TRBD2 aligns across 10 bases. CDR1 and CDR2 from the germline V gene are SGHDN and FVKESK. Unmatched junction bases numbered 6, after V lost 1 base and J lost 9 bases. The CDR3 is 15 amino acids. The CDR3 loop is CASSQASGGWGEQFF. The CDR3 DNA reads as TGTGCCAGCAGCCAAGCTAGCGGGGGATGGGGTGAGCAGTTCTTC. Looking up the rest from reference TRBV14 and TRBJ2-1 gives the full variable domain: EAGVTQFPSHSVIEKGQTVTLRCDPISGHDNLYWYRRVMGKEIKFLLHFVKESKQDESGMPNNRFLAERTGGTYSTLKVQPAELEDSGVYFCASSQASGGWGEQFFGPGTRLTVL.

The V and J genes are TRBV4-1 and TRBJ2-3, with a tentative D call TRBD2 (6 bases). With 3 bases removed from V and 2 bases from J, the gap between germline ends came to 18 bases. Germline-derived CDR1 and CDR2 are MGHRA and YSYEKL. The CDR3 totals 17 residues. The CDR3 DNA reads as TGCGCCAGCAGCCATGGTCGCGGGGTCCCCTACACAGATACGCAGTATTTT. Its protein product is CASSHGRGVPYTDTQYF.

The chain joins TRBV11-2 to TRBJ2-3; TRBD1 or TRBD2 may be the D gene (5 bases each). CDR1 and CDR2 from the germline V gene are SGHAT and FQNNGV. CDR3 length: 14 amino acids. Trimming removed 7 bases from V and 0 bases from J, with 11 bases in between. The CDR3 sequence is CASTGQVSTDTQYF. DNA for the CDR3: TGTGCCAGCACGGGGCAGGTCAGCACAGATACGCAGTATTTT.

V gene TRBV14 combines with J gene TRBJ2-7; possibly TRBD1 for D (5 bases). Germline V gene lookup returns CDR1 SGHDN and CDR2 FVKESK. V shed 4 bases and J shed 2 bases, with 24 bases lying between them. The CDR3 consists of 18 residues. This CDR3 reads CASSPLKGITNPTYEQYF. The CDR3, as DNA: TGTGCCAGCAGCCCTCTAAAGGGGATCACAAACCCAACCTACGAGCAGTACTTC.

The J gene is TRBJ2-1, the V gene TRBV9; 12 nucleotides agree with TRBD1. The germline gives CDR1 SGDLS, CDR2 YYNGEE. The CDR3 has 17 residues. The ends lost 2 bases at V and 7 bases at J; junction bases unmatched: 10. The CDR3 region is CASSVNRDRGLKNEQFF. Written as DNA, the CDR3 is TGTGCCAGCAGCGTGAACCGGGACAGGGGGCTCAAGAATGAGCAGTTCTTC.

This clonotype has just a few counts. The CDR3, as DNA: TGTGCCAGCAGCCATCCCCCGACGTTCCAAAAACGCGAGCAGTACTTC. This translates into CASSHPPTFQKREQYF. The chain combines TRBV14 with TRBJ2-4; unclear D gene. The J call is uncertain, as TRBJ2-7 better fits the DNA end. The CDR3 extends over 16 amino acids. From germline, CDR1 is SGHDN and CDR2 FVKESK.

This clonotype was seen many times. The rearrangement links TRBV4-1 to TRBJ2-1, with D possibly matching TRBD1 (5 bases). From germline, CDR1 is MGHRA and CDR2 YSYEKL. CDR3 length equals 14 residues. V was trimmed by 4 bases and J by 2 bases, leaving 9 bases between them. The CDR3 loop is CASSPRQTYNEQFF. The CDR3 DNA sequence: TGCGCCAGCAGCCCCCGACAGACCTACAATGAGCAGTTCTTC.